These 30 T cell receptor beta chains originate from one sample sequenced in a study of T cells after posttransplantation cyclophosphamide. Cyclophosphamide on days +3 and +4 followed busulfan-fludarabine conditioning and a marrow graft. The assay was immunoSEQ multiplex PCR, and TCRdb's table has in-frame clones only and misses some. This table has roughly 20,000 clones, roughly nine tenths appearing once. Material: PBMCs, obtained after allogeneic stem cell transplant with posttransplant cyclophosphamide. These receptor sequences come from a female patient aged 35 to 55 who received an allogeneic stem cell transplant from a related donor, was CMV-positive, and had no GVHD. The graft donor may have contributed some T cells.

The chain recombines TRBV5-8 with TRBJ2-1; D might be TRBD1 (6 bases). V lost 3 bases and J lost 8, with 18 bases in between. CDR1 and CDR2 from the germline V gene are SGHTS and YDEGEE. The CDR3 length is 15 residues. CDR3 sequence (DNA): TGTGCCAGCAGCTCAAGACCGGGACCAGGGGATGAGCAGTTCTTC. The encoded protein is CASSSRPGPGDEQFF.

The chain recombines TRBV19 with TRBJ2-7; 7 nucleotides align to TRBD2. Germline V lookup: CDR1 LNHDA, CDR2 SQIVND (reference sequence). The CDR3 covers 13 residues. The trim removed 9 bases at V and 1 base at J, leaving 6 bases unmatched. CDR3 nucleotides: TGTGCCAGGGAACTAGCGAATTCCTACGAGCAGTACTTC. It codes for CARELANSYEQYF.

This clone was seen just once. V is TRBV5-1 and J is TRBJ2-1; D call uncertain. Per the germline V gene, CDR1 is SGHRS and CDR2 is YFSETQ. Deletions cut 6 bases from V and 5 bases from J, with 9 bases between. CDR3 length equals 12 residues. CDR3 in amino acids: CASNLYDNEQFF. The DNA for the CDR3 is TGCGCCAGCAACCTATACGACAATGAGCAGTTCTTC.

The J gene is TRBJ2-3, the V gene TRBV27; 14 bases fit TRBD2. Germline lookup yields CDR1 MNHEY and CDR2 SMNVEV (reference sequence). V was pared by 5 bases and J by 4 bases, with 23 bases of the junction left unmatched. The CDR3 contains 22 residues. The CDR3 DNA reads TGTGCCAGCAGTCCTAAACTCCGCGTGACTAGCGGGAGGGCCGTGACGTCAGATACGCAGTATTTT. Translation: CASSPKLRVTSGRAVTSDTQYF.

V gene TRBV5-1 combines with J gene TRBJ2-7, with 10 bases lining up with TRBD2. CDR3 size: 15 residues. Germline V gene lookup returns CDR1 SGHRS and CDR2 YFSETQ. V lost 5 bases to trimming and J lost 5 bases; unmatched junction nucleotides: 10. The chain's CDR3 is CASRNSGRPLDEQYF. DNA for the CDR3: TGCGCCAGCAGAAATAGCGGGAGGCCCCTGGACGAGCAGTACTTC.

The chain is built from TRBV28 and TRBJ2-1; TRBD2 matches at 8 bases. This CDR3 region has 15 residues. Trimming at V came to 3 bases and at J to 3 bases, leaving 4 bases not matched to a gene. CDR1 and CDR2 (germline): MDHEN, SYDVKM. CDR3 protein: CASSFSLADYNEQFF. The DNA of the CDR3 is TGTGCCAGCAGTTTTTCACTAGCGGACTACAATGAGCAGTTCTTC.

The V and J genes are TRBV19 and TRBJ1-5, with 7 bases matching TRBD1. Germline V gene lookup returns CDR1 LNHDA and CDR2 SQIVND (reference sequence). Trimming removed 5 bases from V and 2 bases from J; junction bases left unmatched: 9. The CDR3 totals 16 residues. The CDR3, as DNA: TGTGCCAGTAGTCCTGACAGGGTACGAGGCAATCAGCCCCAGCATTTT. This sequence encodes CASSPDRVRGNQPQHF.

CDR3 protein: CASSLGISGRALEQYF. CDR3 coding DNA: TGTGCCAGCAGTTTAGGGATAAGCGGGAGGGCTCTCGAGCAGTACTTC. This chain links TRBV28 with TRBJ2-5; the match to TRBD2 covers 10 bases. The DNA matches TRBJ2-7 better at its end, which makes the J call doubtful. Per germline, CDR1 MDHEN and CDR2 SYDVKM. The CDR3 covers 16 residues.

The V call is TRBV9, the J call TRBJ1-2; 9 bases are a match to TRBD1. The length of the CDR3 is 14 residues. Losses at the gene ends were 0 bases for V and 8 bases for J; bases not matched to a gene: 5. Germline CDR1 is SGDLS and CDR2 is YYNGEE. The CDR3 reads CASSVAWTGDGYTF. DNA for the CDR3: TGTGCCAGCAGCGTAGCTTGGACAGGGGACGGCTACACCTTC.

The rearrangement joins TRBV5-1 to TRBJ2-1, with 10 bases fitting TRBD1. The CDR3 contains 16 residues. Germline V gene data show CDR1 as SGHRS and CDR2 as YFSETQ. J was trimmed by 7 bases and V by 1 base; bases with no gene match: 8. In DNA form, the CDR3 reads TGCGCCAGCAGCTTGTTCCGGGACAGGGGAGGGAATGAGCAGTTCTTC. Translating gives CASSLFRDRGGNEQFF. Full variable domain (outside the CDR3, taken from reference TRBV5-1 and TRBJ2-1): KAGVTQTPRYLIKTRGQQVTLSCSPISGHRSVSWYQQTPGQGLQFLFEYFSETQRNKGNFPGRFSGRQFSNSRSEMNVSTLELGDSALYLCASSLFRDRGGNEQFFGPGTRLTVL.

The rearrangement joins TRBV21-1 to TRBJ2-2; the D call TRBD2 from the table was never checked on the DNA. TRBV21-1 is a documented pseudogene. The CDR3 spans 16 residues. CDR3 DNA: TGTGCCAGCAGCAAAGGGGATAGCGGGAGCACCGGGGAGCTGTTTTTT. Its translation: CASSKGDSGSTGELFF.

The V and J genes are TRBV28 and TRBJ1-1; D is undetermined. Germline-derived CDR1 and CDR2 are MDHEN and SYDVKM. This CDR3 spans 13 amino acids. V dropped 1 base and J dropped 1 base, with 4 bases sitting between them. CDR3 in amino acids: CASSLLANTEAFF. Written as DNA, the CDR3 is TGTGCCAGCAGTTTATTGGCGAACACTGAAGCTTTCTTT.

In its sample, this clone was seen a few times. The rearrangement joins TRBV19 to TRBJ2-2, with D hard to call. The CDR3 extends over 13 amino acids. Germline V gene sequence: CDR1 LNHDA, CDR2 SQIVND (reference sequence). Trimming stripped 3 bases from V and 6 bases from J, with 8 bases between. CDR3 sequence reads: CASSIDWPGELFF. The CDR3 nucleotides read TGTGCCAGTAGTATCGACTGGCCCGGGGAGCTGTTTTTT.

The chain employs TRBV5-1 and TRBJ2-2, with 10 nucleotides matching TRBD2. Germline V gene lookup returns CDR1 SGHRS and CDR2 YFSETQ. The ends lost 5 bases at V and 3 bases at J; junction bases unmatched: 7. The CDR3 is made up of 16 amino acids. CDR3 bases: TGCGCCAGCAGTGGCCCCGGACTAGCGGACACCGGGGAGCTGTTTTTT. It translates to CASSGPGLADTGELFF.

This clone was counted between two and nine times. The genes are TRBV29-1 and TRBJ2-5; maybe TRBD2 (6 bases). Germline V CDR1 and CDR2: SQVTM, ANQGSEA. The CDR3 consists of 13 residues. Trimming took 4 bases from V and 5 from J, leaving 14 bases between them. The CDR3 reads CSVVGSGGETQYF. The CDR3 nucleotides are TGCAGCGTTGTCGGGAGCGGCGGGGAGACCCAGTACTTC.

There are a few counts of this clone. The chain uses TRBV2 and TRBJ2-5; TRBD2 matches 10 bases. With V trimmed by 9 bases and J by 3 bases, 1 base remained unmatched. CDR3 size: 12 residues. Germline CDR1 and CDR2: SNHLY and FYNNEI. The CDR3 region has the DNA TGTGCCAGTGGACTAGCGGAAGAGACCCAGTACTTC. Its protein product is CASGLAEETQYF.

This clone came up a few times. The same CDR3 is also encoded by other DNA sequences in this sample. The chain is built from TRBV5-1 and TRBJ1-3; D not resolved. Germline CDR1 reads SGHRS; CDR2 reads YFSETQ. Between the trimmed V and J ends, which lost 3 bases and 4 bases, there was a span of 8 bases. This CDR3 spans 13 amino acids. The CDR3 region is CASSSGSGNTIYF. Written as DNA, the CDR3 is TGCGCCAGCAGCTCGGGTTCGGGAAACACCATATATTTT.

J is TRBJ2-2 and V is TRBV7-3, with D tentatively TRBD1 (5 bases). Looked up from germline, CDR1 is SGHTA and CDR2 is FQGTGA. This CDR3 contains 16 residues. Between the trimmed V and J ends, which lost 1 base and 0 bases, there was a span of 9 bases. CDR3 in amino acids: CASSLIQGTNTGELFF. In DNA form, the CDR3 reads TGTGCCAGCAGCTTAATTCAGGGTACGAACACCGGGGAGCTGTTTTTT.

V usage is TRBV28 and J usage is TRBJ2-5, with 10 bases matching TRBD2. In germline, CDR1 is MDHEN, CDR2 SYDVKM. The CDR3 totals 15 residues. Unmatched junction bases numbered 8, after V lost 5 bases and J lost 5 bases. The DNA of the CDR3 is TGTGCCAGCAGTCCTCCCCTAGCGGGAGTCGAGACCCAGTACTTC. Translating it yields CASSPPLAGVETQYF.

The J gene is TRBJ2-2, the V gene TRBV7-2; TRBD1 matches 9 bases. Per germline, CDR1 SGHTA and CDR2 FQGNSA. Losses at the gene ends were 4 bases for V and 4 bases for J; bases not matched to a gene: 7. The CDR3 has 16 residues. For the CDR3, the DNA is TGTGCCAGCAGCTCAAGGGGACAGGGAGCCACCGGGGAGCTGTTTTTT. Protein sequence: CASSSRGQGATGELFF.

This clone is a singleton in its sample. The V call is TRBV9, the J call TRBJ2-7, with TRBD2 identical over 7 bases. V gave up 0 bases and J gave up 2 bases; unmatched junction bases: 8. CDR1 is SGDLS and CDR2 is YYNGEE in the germline V gene. This CDR3 comprises 16 residues. The CDR3 here is CASSVGGSGPPYEQYF. In DNA, the CDR3 is TGTGCCAGCAGCGTAGGAGGTAGCGGGCCTCCCTACGAGCAGTACTTC.

The chain is built from TRBV11-2 and TRBJ2-3; maybe TRBD1 (6 bases). The CDR3 is 16 residues long. V lost 1 base, J lost 5 bases, and 16 bases lay in between. From germline, CDR1 is SGHAT and CDR2 FQNNGV. CDR3 bases: TGTGCCAGCAGCTTAGCATGGTCACAGGGCGTAGATACGCAGTATTTT. The encoded protein is CASSLAWSQGVDTQYF.

V is TRBV19 and J is TRBJ1-2; the match to TRBD1 covers 7 bases. V lost 0 bases to trimming and J lost 4 bases; unmatched junction nucleotides: 2. The CDR3 spans 14 residues. Germline V gene lookup returns CDR1 LNHDA and CDR2 SQIVND (reference sequence). The CDR3 loop is CASSIDRGFYGYTF. The CDR3 nucleotides are TGTGCCAGTAGTATAGACAGGGGGTTCTATGGCTACACCTTC.

The CDR3 here is CASSLWAGGDYGYTF. CDR3 nucleotide sequence: TGTGCCAGCAGCCTCTGGGCAGGTGGTGACTATGGCTACACCTTC. The gene calls are TRBV7-3 and TRBJ1-2; D unresolved. The germline V and J ends were trimmed by 5 bases and 3 bases, with 16 bases remaining between them. CDR1 and CDR2 (germline): SGHTA, FQGTGA. CDR3 length equals 15 residues.

CDR3 sequence reads: CASSQGGDRKNIQYF. The CDR3 nucleotides are TGCGCCAGCAGCCAAGGAGGGGACAGGAAAAACATTCAGTACTTC. This sequence joins TRBV4-3 and TRBJ2-4; 8 bases agree with TRBD1. Germline CDR1 LGHNA, CDR2 YSLEER. With V trimmed by 1 base and J by 4 bases, 3 bases remained unmatched. This CDR3 is built from 15 residues.

This clone came up once. Here the CDR3 DNA reads TGTGCCAGCAGTGACAACACAGATACGCAGTATTTT. The encoded protein is CASSDNTDTQYF. The V and J genes are TRBV2 and TRBJ2-3; D not resolved. CDR3 length: 12 amino acids. The V and J ends lost 3 bases and 2 bases respectively, with 3 bases between them. In germline, CDR1 is SNHLY, CDR2 FYNNEI.

The chain employs TRBV28 and TRBJ2-1, with 14 bases lining up with TRBD2. The CDR3 sequence is 15 residues long. CDR1 is MDHEN, CDR2 SYDVKM, per germline. V lost 5 bases, J lost 10 bases, and 7 bases stayed unmatched. The CDR3 DNA reads TGTGCCAGCAGTCTGGGACTAGCGGGAGTATTCGAGCAGTTCTTC. It encodes CASSLGLAGVFEQFF. The whole variable domain, filled in from reference TRBV28 and TRBJ2-1, reads DVKVTQSSRYLVKRTGEKVFLECVQDMDHENMFWYRQDPGLGLRLIYFSYDVKMKEKGDIPEGYSVSREKKERFSLILESASTNQTSMYLCASSLGLAGVFEQFFGPGTRLTVL.

The DNA for the CDR3 is TGCAGCGTTTCTCGACAGGGTTGGGAGCAGTACTTC. Amino acid sequence: CSVSRQGWEQYF. The rearrangement links TRBV29-1 to TRBJ2-7; TRBD1 aligns across 7 bases. The germline gives CDR1 SQVTM, CDR2 ANQGSEA. V trimming: 5 bases; J trimming: 7 bases; junction bases outside the gene matches: 8. This CDR3 spans 12 amino acids.

The gene calls are TRBV21-1 and TRBJ2-7; TRBD1, the table's D call, was not compared with the DNA. TRBV21-1 is listed as a pseudogene. The CDR3 sequence is 14 residues long. The CDR3 is CASMDREVGYEQYF. CDR3 nucleotides: TGTGCCAGCATGGACAGGGAGGTCGGGTACGAGCAGTACTTC.

DNA of the CDR3: TGTGCTAGTGGTTTGGTAATAGCGGGAGCTTGGAATGAGCAGTTCTTC. Encoded protein: CASGLVIAGAWNEQFF. The chain uses TRBV12-5 and TRBJ2-1, with 9 bases aligning to TRBD2. With V trimmed by 0 bases and J by 7 bases, 7 bases remained unmatched. The CDR3 sequence is 16 residues long. The germline CDR1 and CDR2 sequences are LGHNT and FRNRAP.